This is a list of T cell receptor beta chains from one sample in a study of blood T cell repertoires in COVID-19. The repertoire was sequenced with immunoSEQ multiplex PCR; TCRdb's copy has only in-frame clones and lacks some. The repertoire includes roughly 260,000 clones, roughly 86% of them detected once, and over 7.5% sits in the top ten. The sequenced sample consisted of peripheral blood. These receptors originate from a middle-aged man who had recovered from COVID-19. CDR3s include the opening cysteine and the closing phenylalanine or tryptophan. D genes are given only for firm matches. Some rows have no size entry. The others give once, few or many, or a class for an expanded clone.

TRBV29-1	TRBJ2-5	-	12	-	TGCAGCGTTGAGCCAGTCTGGGAGACCCAGTACTTC	CSVEPVWETQYF
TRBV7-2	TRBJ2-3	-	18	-	TGTGCCAGCAGCCTAGTAGGTCTAACAGGGACCGGCACAGATACGCAGTATTTT	CASSLVGLTGTGTDTQYF
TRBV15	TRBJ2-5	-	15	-	TGTGCCACCAGCAGAGAAGGCAGGGTTGTTGAGACCCAGTACTTC	CATSREGRVVETQYF
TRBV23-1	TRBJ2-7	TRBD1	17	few	TGCGCCAGCAAGTGGGACAGTGCCGAGGAGAGATCCTACGAGCAGTACTTC	CASKWDSAEERSYEQYF
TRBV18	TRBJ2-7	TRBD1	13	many	TGTGCCAGCTCCGGGACAGGGAACCACGAGCAGTACTTC	CASSGTGNHEQYF
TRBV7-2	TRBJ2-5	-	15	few	TGTGCCAGCAGCTCACATCCTCGCTCTCCAGAGACCCAGTACTTC	CASSSHPRSPETQYF
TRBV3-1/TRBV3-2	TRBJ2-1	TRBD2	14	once	TGTGCCAGCAGCCATGCCGGACTAGCGGGCCAGCAGTTCTTC	CASSHAGLAGQQFF
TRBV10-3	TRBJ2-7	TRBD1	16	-	TGTGCCATCAGTGAGGGGTCGGGACAGGGGATCTACGAGCAGTACTTC	CAISEGSGQGIYEQYF
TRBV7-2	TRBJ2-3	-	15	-	TGTGCCAGCACCCTAGCCGGTAGCGCCCGAGATACGCAGTATTTT	CASTLAGSARDTQYF
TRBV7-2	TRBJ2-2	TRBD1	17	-	TGTGCCAGCAGCTTAAATTTTAGGGGGCCGGGCACCGGGGAGCTGTTTTTT	CASSLNFRGPGTGELFF
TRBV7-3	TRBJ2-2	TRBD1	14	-	TGTGCCAGCAGGAAACAGGGGGCCGTAGGGGAGCTGTTTTTT	CASRKQGAVGELFF
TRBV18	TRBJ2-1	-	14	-	TGTGCCAGCTCAATCGGGGTAGTCGACAATGAGCAGTTCTTC	CASSIGVVDNEQFF
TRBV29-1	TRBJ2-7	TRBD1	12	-	TGCAGCGGGGGGCAGGGGGCCTACGAGCAGTACTTC	CSGGQGAYEQYF
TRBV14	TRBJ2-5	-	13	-	TGTGCCAGCAGCCGCTCGGTAGAAGAGACCCAGTACTTC	CASSRSVEETQYF
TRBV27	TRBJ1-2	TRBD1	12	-	TGTGCCAGCAGCAAGGGGGCGTCTGGCTACACCTTC	CASSKGASGYTF
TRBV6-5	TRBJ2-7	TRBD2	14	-	TGTGCCAGCAGTTCCCGGGACTATGGATACGAGCAGTACTTC	CASSSRDYGYEQYF
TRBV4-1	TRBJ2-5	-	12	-	TGCGCCAGCAGCCAAGGGCTGGAGACCCAGTACTTC	CASSQGLETQYF
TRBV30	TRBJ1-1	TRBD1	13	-	TGTGCCTCAGGGGGTAGGGGTAACACTGAAGCTTTCTTT	CASGGRGNTEAFF
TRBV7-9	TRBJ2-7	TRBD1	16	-	TGTGCCAGCAGCGCCCGACAGGGTTACGGATCCTACGAGCAGTACTTC	CASSARQGYGSYEQYF
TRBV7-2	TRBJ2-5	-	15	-	TGTGCCAGCAGCTTAGGGAGGACGGACCATGGGACCCAGTACTTC	CASSLGRTDHGTQYF
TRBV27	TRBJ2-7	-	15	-	TGTGCCAGCAGTTTGACTACGAGCAGTACAAGCGAGCAGTACTTC	CASSLTTSSTSEQYF
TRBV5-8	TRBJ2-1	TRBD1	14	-	TGTGCCAGCAGACGGACAGGCTCCTACAATGAGCAGTTCTTC	CASRRTGSYNEQFF
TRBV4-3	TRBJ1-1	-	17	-	TGCGCCAGCAGCCAAGATATCAATCCGGGGGGGCACACTGAAGCTTTCTTT	CASSQDINPGGHTEAFF
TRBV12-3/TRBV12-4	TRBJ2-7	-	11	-	TGTGCCAGCAGTCCTCGGGACGAGCAGTACTTC	CASSPRDEQYF
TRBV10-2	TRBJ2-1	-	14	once	TGCGCCAGCAGTGAGTCGAGCCCTATTAATGAGCAGTTCTTC	CASSESSPINEQFF
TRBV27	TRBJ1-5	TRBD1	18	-	TGTGCCGGCCCGCTAAAACCGGGACAGGTTTATAGCAATCAGCCCCAGCATTTT	CAGPLKPGQVYSNQPQHF